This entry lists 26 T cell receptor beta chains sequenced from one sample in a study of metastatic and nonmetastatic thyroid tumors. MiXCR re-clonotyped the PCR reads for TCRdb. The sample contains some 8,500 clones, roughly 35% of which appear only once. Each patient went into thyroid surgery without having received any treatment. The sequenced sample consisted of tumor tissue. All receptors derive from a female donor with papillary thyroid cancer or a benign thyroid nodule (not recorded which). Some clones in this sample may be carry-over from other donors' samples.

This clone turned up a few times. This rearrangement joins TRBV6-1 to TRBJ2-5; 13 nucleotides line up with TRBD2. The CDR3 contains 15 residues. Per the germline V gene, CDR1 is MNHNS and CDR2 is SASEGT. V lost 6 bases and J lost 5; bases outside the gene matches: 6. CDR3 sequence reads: CASSRLAGGPETQYF. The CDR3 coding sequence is TGTGCCAGCAGCCGACTAGCGGGAGGCCCGGAGACCCAGTACTTC.

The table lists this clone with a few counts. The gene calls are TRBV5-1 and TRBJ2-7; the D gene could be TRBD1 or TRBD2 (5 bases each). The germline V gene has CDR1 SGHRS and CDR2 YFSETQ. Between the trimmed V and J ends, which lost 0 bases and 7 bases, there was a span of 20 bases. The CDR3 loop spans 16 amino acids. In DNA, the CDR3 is TGCGCCAGCAGCTTGGTCCCTTCTGGGACGGTGCAAGAGCAGTACTTC. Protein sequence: CASSLVPSGTVQEQYF. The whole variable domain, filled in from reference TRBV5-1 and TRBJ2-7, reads KAGVTQTPRYLIKTRGQQVTLSCSPISGHRSVSWYQQTPGQGLQFLFEYFSETQRNKGNFPGRFSGRQFSNSRSEMNVSTLELGDSALYLCASSLVPSGTVQEQYFGPGTRLTVT.

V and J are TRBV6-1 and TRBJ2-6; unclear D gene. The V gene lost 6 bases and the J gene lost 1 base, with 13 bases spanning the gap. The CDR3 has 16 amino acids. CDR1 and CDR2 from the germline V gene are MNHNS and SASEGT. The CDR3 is CASSSPQASGANVLTF. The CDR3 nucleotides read TGTGCCAGCAGCAGCCCCCAGGCGTCTGGGGCCAACGTCCTGACTTTC.

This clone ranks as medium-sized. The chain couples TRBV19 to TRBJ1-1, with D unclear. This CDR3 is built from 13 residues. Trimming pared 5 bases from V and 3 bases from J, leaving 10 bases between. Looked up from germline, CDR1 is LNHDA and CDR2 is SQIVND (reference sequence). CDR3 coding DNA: TGTGCCAGTAGTCCCACGAGGGACACTGAAGCTTTCTTT. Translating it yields CASSPTRDTEAFF.

The CDR3 loop is CASSRPGRGAFF. CDR3 bases: TGTGCCAGCAGCCGACCTGGGAGGGGAGCTTTCTTT. The V call is TRBV5-4, the J call TRBJ1-1; D may be TRBD1 (5 bases). There are 12 residues in the CDR3. V was shortened by 4 bases and J by 10 bases, with 14 bases between the two germline ends. Germline V gives CDR1 SGHNT, CDR2 YYREEE (reference sequence).

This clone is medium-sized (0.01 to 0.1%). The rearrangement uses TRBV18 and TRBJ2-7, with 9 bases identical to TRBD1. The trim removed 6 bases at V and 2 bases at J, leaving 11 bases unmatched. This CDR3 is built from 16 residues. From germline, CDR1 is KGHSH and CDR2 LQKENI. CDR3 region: CASSLGPGTGTYEQYF. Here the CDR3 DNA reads TGTGCCAGCTCCCTGGGACCCGGGACAGGGACCTACGAGCAGTACTTC. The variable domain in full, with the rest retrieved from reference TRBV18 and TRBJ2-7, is NAGVMQNPRHLVRRRGQEARLRCSPMKGHSHVYWYRQLPEEGLKFMVYLQKENIIDESGMPKERFSAEFPKEGPSILRIQQVVRGDSAAYFCASSLGPGTGTYEQYFGPGTRLTVT.

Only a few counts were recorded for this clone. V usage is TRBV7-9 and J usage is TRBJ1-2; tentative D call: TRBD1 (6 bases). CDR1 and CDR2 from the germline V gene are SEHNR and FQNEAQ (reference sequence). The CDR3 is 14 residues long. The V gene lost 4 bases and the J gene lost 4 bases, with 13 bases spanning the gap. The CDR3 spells CASSYNPDSYGYTF. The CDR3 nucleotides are TGTGCCAGCAGCTACAACCCGGACAGCTATGGCTACACCTTC.

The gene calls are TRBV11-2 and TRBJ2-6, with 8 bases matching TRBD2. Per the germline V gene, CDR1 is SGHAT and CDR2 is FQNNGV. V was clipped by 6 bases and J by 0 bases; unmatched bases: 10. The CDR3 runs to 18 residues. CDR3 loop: CASRGTGLGLSGANVLTF. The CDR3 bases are TGTGCCAGCAGGGGTACGGGACTAGGGCTCTCTGGGGCCAACGTCCTGACTTTC.

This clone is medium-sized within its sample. CDR3 sequence (DNA): TGTGCCAGCAGCTTATCGGAGACCCAGTACTTC. It codes for CASSLSETQYF. The V gene is TRBV7-2, the J gene TRBJ2-5; no clear D. The length of the CDR3 is 11 residues. The V gene lost 2 bases and the J gene lost 5 bases, with 3 bases spanning the gap. CDR1 is SGHTA and CDR2 is FQGNSA in the germline V gene. The whole variable domain, remainder taken from reference TRBV7-2 and TRBJ2-5, is GAGVSQSPSNKVTEKGKDVELRCDPISGHTALYWYRQSLGQGLEFLIYFQGNSAPDKSGLPSDRFSAERTGGSVSTLTIQRTQQEDSAVYLCASSLSETQYFGPGTRLLVL.

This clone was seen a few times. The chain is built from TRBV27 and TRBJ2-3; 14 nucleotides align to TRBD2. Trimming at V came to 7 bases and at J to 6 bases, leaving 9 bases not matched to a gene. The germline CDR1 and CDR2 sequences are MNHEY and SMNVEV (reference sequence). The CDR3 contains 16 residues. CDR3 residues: CASTRLAGGGWDTQYF. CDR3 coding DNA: TGTGCCAGCACCCGACTAGCGGGAGGGGGATGGGATACGCAGTATTTT.

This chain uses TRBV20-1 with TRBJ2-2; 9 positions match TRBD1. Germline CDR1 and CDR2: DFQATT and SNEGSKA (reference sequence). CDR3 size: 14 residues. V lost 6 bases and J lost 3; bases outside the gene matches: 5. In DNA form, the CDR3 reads TGCAGTGCCGGACAGGGGCCACACACCGGGGAGCTGTTTTTT. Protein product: CSAGQGPHTGELFF.

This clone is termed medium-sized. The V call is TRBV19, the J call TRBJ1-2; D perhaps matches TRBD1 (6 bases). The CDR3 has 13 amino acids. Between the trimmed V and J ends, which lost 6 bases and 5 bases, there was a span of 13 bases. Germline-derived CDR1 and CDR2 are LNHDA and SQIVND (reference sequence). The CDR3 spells CASRNAQGYGYTF. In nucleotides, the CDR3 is TGTGCCAGTAGGAACGCTCAGGGGTATGGCTACACCTTC.

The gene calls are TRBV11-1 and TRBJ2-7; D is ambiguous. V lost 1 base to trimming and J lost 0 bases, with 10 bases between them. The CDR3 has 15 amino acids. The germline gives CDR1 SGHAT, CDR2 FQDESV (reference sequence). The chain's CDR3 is CASSLGQVSSYEQYF. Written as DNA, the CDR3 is TGTGCCAGCAGCTTAGGCCAAGTGAGCTCCTACGAGCAGTACTTC.

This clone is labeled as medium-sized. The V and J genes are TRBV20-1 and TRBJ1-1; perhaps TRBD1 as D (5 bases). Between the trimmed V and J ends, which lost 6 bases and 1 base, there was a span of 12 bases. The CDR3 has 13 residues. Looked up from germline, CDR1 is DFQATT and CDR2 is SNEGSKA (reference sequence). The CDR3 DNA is TGCAGTGCCGAACCGGGACCGAACACTGAAGCTTTCTTT. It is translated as CSAEPGPNTEAFF.

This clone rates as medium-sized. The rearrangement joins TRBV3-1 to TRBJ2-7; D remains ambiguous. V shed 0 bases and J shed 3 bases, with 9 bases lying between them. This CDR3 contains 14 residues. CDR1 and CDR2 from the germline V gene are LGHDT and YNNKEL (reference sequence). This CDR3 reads CASSQDAQVYEQYF. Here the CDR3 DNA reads TGTGCCAGCAGCCAAGATGCCCAAGTCTACGAGCAGTACTTC.

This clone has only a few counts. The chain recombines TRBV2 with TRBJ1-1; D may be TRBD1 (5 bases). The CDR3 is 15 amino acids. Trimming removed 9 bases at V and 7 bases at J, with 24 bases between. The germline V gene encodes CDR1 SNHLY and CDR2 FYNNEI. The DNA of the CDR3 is TGTGCCAGGGACCACTCGGCAGGGATGGGGATTGAAGCTTTCTTT. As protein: CARDHSAGMGIEAFF.

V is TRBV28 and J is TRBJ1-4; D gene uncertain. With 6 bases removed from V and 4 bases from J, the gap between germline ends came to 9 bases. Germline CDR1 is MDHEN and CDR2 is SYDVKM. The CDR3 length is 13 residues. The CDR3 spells CASRLGSNEKLFF. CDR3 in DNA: TGTGCCAGCAGACTAGGAAGTAATGAAAAACTGTTTTTT.

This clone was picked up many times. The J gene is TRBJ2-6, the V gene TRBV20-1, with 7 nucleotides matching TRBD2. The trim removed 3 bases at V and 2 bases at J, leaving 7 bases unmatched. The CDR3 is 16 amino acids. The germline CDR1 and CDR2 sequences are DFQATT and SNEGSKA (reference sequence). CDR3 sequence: CSASVGRGAGANVLTF. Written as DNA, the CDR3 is TGCAGTGCTAGTGTTGGGAGGGGCGCTGGGGCCAACGTCCTGACTTTC.

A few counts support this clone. Here the CDR3 reads CASRPMDGSYNEQFF. The CDR3 region has the DNA TGTGCCAGCAGACCTATGGACGGCTCCTACAATGAGCAGTTCTTC. V usage is TRBV6-1 and J usage is TRBJ2-1, with D uncertain. The germline V gene encodes CDR1 MNHNS and CDR2 SASEGT. V shed 6 bases and J shed 0 bases, with 12 bases lying between them. The CDR3 contains 15 residues.

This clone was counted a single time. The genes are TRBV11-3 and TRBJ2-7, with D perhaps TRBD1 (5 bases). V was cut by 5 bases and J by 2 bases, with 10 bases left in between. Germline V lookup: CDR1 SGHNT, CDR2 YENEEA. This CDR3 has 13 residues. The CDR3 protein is CASSPTDPYEQYF. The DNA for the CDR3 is TGTGCCAGCAGCCCGACAGATCCCTACGAGCAGTACTTC.

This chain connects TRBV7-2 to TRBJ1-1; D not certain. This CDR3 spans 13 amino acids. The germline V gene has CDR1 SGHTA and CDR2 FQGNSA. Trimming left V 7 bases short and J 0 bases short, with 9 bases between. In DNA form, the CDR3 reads TGTGCCAGCACAGTACAGATGAACACTGAAGCTTTCTTT. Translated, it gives CASTVQMNTEAFF. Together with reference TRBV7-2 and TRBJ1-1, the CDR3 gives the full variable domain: GAGVSQSPSNKVTEKGKDVELRCDPISGHTALYWYRQSLGQGLEFLIYFQGNSAPDKSGLPSDRFSAERTGGSVSTLTIQRTQQEDSAVYLCASTVQMNTEAFFGQGTRLTVV.

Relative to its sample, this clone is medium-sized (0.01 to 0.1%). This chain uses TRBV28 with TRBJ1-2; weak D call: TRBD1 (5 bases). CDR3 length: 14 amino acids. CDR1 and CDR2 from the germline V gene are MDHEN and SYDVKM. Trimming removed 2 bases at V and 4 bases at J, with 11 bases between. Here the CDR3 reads CASSLGGTGYGYTF. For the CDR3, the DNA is TGTGCCAGCAGTTTAGGAGGGACCGGCTATGGCTACACCTTC.

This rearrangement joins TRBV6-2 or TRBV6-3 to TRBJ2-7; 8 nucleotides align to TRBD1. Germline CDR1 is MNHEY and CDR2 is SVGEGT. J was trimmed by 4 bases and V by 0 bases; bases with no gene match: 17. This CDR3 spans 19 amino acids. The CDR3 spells CASSYSFLSSGGKKYEQYF. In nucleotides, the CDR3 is TGTGCCAGCAGTTACTCCTTCTTAAGCTCAGGGGGCAAAAAGTACGAGCAGTACTTC.

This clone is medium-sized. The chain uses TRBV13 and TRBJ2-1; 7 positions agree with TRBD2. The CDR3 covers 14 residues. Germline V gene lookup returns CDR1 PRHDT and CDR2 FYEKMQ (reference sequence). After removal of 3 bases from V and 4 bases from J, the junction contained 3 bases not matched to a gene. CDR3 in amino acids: CASSFGGMYNEQFF. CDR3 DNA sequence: TGTGCCAGCAGCTTCGGGGGGATGTACAATGAGCAGTTCTTC.

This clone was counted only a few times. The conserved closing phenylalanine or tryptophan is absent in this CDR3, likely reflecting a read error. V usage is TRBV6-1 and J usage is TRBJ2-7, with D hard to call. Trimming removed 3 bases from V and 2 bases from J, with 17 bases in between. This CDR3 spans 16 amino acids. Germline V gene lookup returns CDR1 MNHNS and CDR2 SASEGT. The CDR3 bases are TGTGCCAGCAGTGATGGCCACCCCCCTTCACCCTACGAGCAGTACTCC. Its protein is CASSDGHPPSPYEQYS.

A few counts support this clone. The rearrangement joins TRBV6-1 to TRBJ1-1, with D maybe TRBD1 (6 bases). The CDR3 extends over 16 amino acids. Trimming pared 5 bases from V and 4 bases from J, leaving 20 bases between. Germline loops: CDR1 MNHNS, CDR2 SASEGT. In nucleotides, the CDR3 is TGTGCCAGCAGTCCCCCAAGGTCAGGGGTCTTCACTGAAGCTTTCTTT. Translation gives CASSPPRSGVFTEAFF.